Listed here are 14 T cell receptor beta chains from one sample, sequenced in a study of blood T cell repertoires in COVID-19. Measured with immunoSEQ multiplex PCR; TCRdb has only the in-frame clones, and not every one. The data hold more than 250,000 clones, with approximately 85% observed a single time. Input material: peripheral blood. These receptors were obtained from a man in his fifties or sixties with active or convalescent COVID-19.

V usage is TRBV5-8 and J usage is TRBJ1-3, with no clear D. This CDR3 is built from 15 residues. V shed 2 bases and J shed 4 bases, with 13 bases lying between them. The germline V gene encodes CDR1 SGHTS and CDR2 YDEGEE. In nucleotides, the CDR3 is TGTGCCAGCAGCTTTCGCGGGGATGGGGGAAACACCATATATTTT. As protein: CASSFRGDGGNTIYF.

The table lists this clone with a count of one. The chain carries TRBV15 and TRBJ2-2; TRBD1 agrees at 9 bases. This CDR3 is 15 amino acids long. In germline, CDR1 is LNHNV, CDR2 YYDKDF (reference sequence). After removal of 5 bases from V and 5 bases from J, the junction contained 6 bases not matched to a gene. In DNA form, the CDR3 reads TGTGCCACCAGCGGCCGGGACAGGGTTACCGGGGAGCTGTTTTTT. This codes for CATSGRDRVTGELFF.

In DNA, the CDR3 is TGTGCCAGTAGCGCGTTGGGCAATCAGCCCCAGCATTTT. Residues: CASSALGNQPQHF. The rearrangement joins TRBV19 to TRBJ1-5; D remains ambiguous. Germline CDR1 is LNHDA and CDR2 is SQIVND (reference sequence). CDR3 length: 13 amino acids. The V end lost 6 bases, the J end lost 2 bases, and 8 bases lay between the germline ends.

J is TRBJ1-6 and V is TRBV7-9, with 9 positions matching TRBD1. Germline CDR1 is SEHNR and CDR2 is FQNEAQ (reference sequence). The CDR3 is 15 residues long. The J segment lost 6 bases and the V segment lost 1 base, leaving 1 base of the junction unmatched. The CDR3 loop reads CASSLGQGVNSPLHF. As DNA, the CDR3 is TGTGCCAGCAGCTTAGGACAGGGGGTTAATTCACCCCTCCACTTT.

The genes are TRBV29-1 and TRBJ2-7, with TRBD1 identical over 9 bases. V dropped 7 bases and J dropped 3; count of bases not matched to a gene: 10. Germline-derived CDR1 and CDR2 are SQVTM and ANQGSEA. The CDR3 covers 14 residues. The CDR3 DNA follows: TGCAGCGCCCGAAGTGGGACAGGGAACTACGAGCAGTACTTC. Translating gives CSARSGTGNYEQYF.

Turning to this clone: Mismatch with germline at one junction end may stem from a read error. This chain uses TRBV6-5 with TRBJ2-5; D remains unclear. Per germline, CDR1 MNHEY and CDR2 SVGAGI. This CDR3 region has 11 residues. The CDR3: CASSYQEIQYF. CDR3 DNA: TGTGCCAGCAGTTACCAAGAGATCCAGTACTTC.

The rearrangement links TRBV5-1 to TRBJ2-3; D might be TRBD2 (5 bases). V gave up 4 bases and J gave up 1 base, with 10 bases separating them. The length of the CDR3 is 14 residues. The germline gives CDR1 SGHRS, CDR2 YFSETQ. The CDR3 region is CASSGRGGTDTQYF. The CDR3 DNA follows: TGCGCCAGCAGCGGACGGGGAGGCACAGATACGCAGTATTTT.

This clone occurred a few times. The chain carries TRBV11-2 and TRBJ2-5, with D possibly being TRBD2 (5 bases). The germline gives CDR1 SGHAT, CDR2 FQNNGV. The CDR3 is 14 residues long. Trimming shortened V by 6 bases and J by 5 bases, and 16 bases separated the two germline ends. The CDR3 region is CASRPPAGSETQYF. As DNA, the CDR3 is TGTGCCAGCAGACCACCAGCTGGGAGCGAGACCCAGTACTTC.

This chain connects TRBV29-1 to TRBJ2-5; no firm D call. V lost 0 bases and J 1 base, leaving 9 bases between the germline ends. The length of the CDR3 is 14 residues. Germline loops: CDR1 SQVTM, CDR2 ANQGSEA. The CDR3 nucleotides are TGCAGCGTTGAAGATATTCCTTTCCAAGAGACCCAGTACTTC. Encoded protein: CSVEDIPFQETQYF.

This chain joins TRBV28 and TRBJ1-2, with 9 bases lining up with TRBD1. The CDR3 is 13 amino acids. The V gene's germline CDR1 is MDHEN and CDR2 SYDVKM. V dropped 9 bases and J dropped 3; count of bases not matched to a gene: 5. CDR3 amino acids: CASTGGMDYGYTF. The CDR3 DNA reads TGTGCCAGTACAGGGGGCATGGACTATGGCTACACCTTC.

This chain joins TRBV30 and TRBJ2-5; 7 bases fit TRBD2. Germline V gene data show CDR1 as GTSNPN and CDR2 as SVGIG (reference sequence). The ends lost 2 bases at V and 5 bases at J; junction bases unmatched: 2. The CDR3 is made up of 12 amino acids. The CDR3 reads CAWSIGGETQYF. CDR3 DNA sequence: TGTGCCTGGAGTATCGGGGGGGAGACCCAGTACTTC.

J is TRBJ2-2 and V is TRBV18; 11 bases align to TRBD2. This CDR3 is built from 15 residues. The V and J ends lost 8 bases and 4 bases, in that order; junction bases with no gene match: 6. From germline, CDR1 is KGHSH and CDR2 LQKENI. The CDR3 nucleotides read TGTGCCAGCACTCCTAGCGGGAGGTTCACCGGGGAGCTGTTTTTT. It specifies CASTPSGRFTGELFF. Variable domain in full (rest from reference TRBV18 and TRBJ2-2): NAGVMQNPRHLVRRRGQEARLRCSPMKGHSHVYWYRQLPEEGLKFMVYLQKENIIDESGMPKERFSAEFPKEGPSILRIQQVVRGDSAAYFCASTPSGRFTGELFFGEGSRLTVL.

This clone was found once. One junction end does not reproduce the germline sequence, and a read error may be involved. The chain couples TRBV5-3 to TRBJ2-6; D call uncertain. TRBV5-3 is assigned to the ORF class and has an uncertain function. The CDR3 is 17 residues long. This CDR3 is CVRSLCPRNSGANVLTF. Here the CDR3 DNA reads TGTGTCAGAAGCTTGTGTCCCAGGAACTCTGGGGCCAACGTCCTGACTTTC.

As regards this clone: Other nucleotide sequences from this sample produce the same CDR3. The chain recombines TRBV7-9 with TRBJ1-2; TRBD1 is a possible D gene (6 bases). Germline V lookup: CDR1 SEHNR, CDR2 FQNEAQ (reference sequence). This CDR3 contains 12 residues. Trimming stripped 1 base from V and 8 bases from J, with 8 bases between. CDR3 bases: TGTGCCAGCAGCTTAGAAACAGGGGGCTACACCTTC. Translated, it gives CASSLETGGYTF.